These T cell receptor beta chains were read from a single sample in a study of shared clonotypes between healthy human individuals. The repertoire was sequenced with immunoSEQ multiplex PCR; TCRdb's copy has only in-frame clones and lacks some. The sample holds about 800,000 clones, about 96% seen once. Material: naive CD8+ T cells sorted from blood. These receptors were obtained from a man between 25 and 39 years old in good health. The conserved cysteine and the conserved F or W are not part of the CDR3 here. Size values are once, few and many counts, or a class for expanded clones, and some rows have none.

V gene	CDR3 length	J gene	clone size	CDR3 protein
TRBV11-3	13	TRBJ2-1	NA	ASSLSSRVDNEQF
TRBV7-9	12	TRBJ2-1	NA	ASSSLTANNEQF
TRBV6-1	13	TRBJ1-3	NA	ASSEAGYRGNTIY
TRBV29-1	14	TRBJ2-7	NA	SVAGWVAGVSYEQY
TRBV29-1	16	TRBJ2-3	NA	SVELGRLAGSGTDTQY
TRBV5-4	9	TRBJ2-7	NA	ASSSRDEQY
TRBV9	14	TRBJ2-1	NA	ASSVAGVSLYNEQF
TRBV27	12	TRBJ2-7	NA	ASSLLAGTGEQY
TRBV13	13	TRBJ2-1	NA	ASSLSSGIENEQF
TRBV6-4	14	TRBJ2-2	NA	ASSELAGPNTGELF
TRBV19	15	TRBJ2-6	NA	ASSTGELDSGANVLT
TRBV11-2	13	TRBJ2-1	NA	ASSSGLDPGDEQF
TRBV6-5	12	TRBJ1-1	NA	ASTRIQGSTEAF
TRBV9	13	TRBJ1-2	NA	ASSVGFDQDYGYT
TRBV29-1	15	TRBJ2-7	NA	SVRTSGTSGRAYEQY
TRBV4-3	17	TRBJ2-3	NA	ASSHLPPGTSGSINTQY
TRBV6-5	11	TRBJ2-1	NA	ASSQDDYNEQF
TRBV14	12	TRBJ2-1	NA	ASSQVYSLGEQF
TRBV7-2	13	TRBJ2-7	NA	ASSFSSAKGYEQY
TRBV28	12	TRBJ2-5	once	ASRAAGFGRTQY
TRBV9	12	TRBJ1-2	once	ASSVGSVLYGYT
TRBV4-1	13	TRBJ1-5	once	ASSPAPGRGQPQH